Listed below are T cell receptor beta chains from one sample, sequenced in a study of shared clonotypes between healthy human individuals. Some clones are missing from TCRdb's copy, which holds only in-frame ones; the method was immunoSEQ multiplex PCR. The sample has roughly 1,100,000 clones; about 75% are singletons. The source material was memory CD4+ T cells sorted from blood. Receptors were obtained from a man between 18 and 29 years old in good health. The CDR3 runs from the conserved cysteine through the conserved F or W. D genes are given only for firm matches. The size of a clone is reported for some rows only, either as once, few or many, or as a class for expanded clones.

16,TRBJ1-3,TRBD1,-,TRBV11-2,TGTGCCAGCAGCTTAAGGGACAGGGGCTCTGGAAACACCATATATTTT,CASSLRDRGSGNTIYF
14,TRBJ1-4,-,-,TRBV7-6,TGTGCCAGCAGCTTAGGATCGTGGAATGAAAAACTGTTTTTT,CASSLGSWNEKLFF
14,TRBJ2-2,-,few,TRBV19,TGTGCCAGTAGTACACTATCAGGGGCCGGGGAGCTGTTTTTT,CASSTLSGAGELFF
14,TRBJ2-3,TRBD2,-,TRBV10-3,TGTGCCACCGTCGAGAGCGGGGGGACAGATACGCAGTATTTT,CATVESGGTDTQYF
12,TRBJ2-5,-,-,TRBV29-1,TGCAGCGGAACAGGGTCCTTAGAGACCCAGTACTTC,CSGTGSLETQYF
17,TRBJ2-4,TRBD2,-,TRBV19,TGTGCCAGTAGTGGAGGTCTAGCGGGGTCTGGGGGAAACATTCAGTACTTC,CASSGGLAGSGGNIQYF
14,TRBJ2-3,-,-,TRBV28,TGTGCCAGCAGCCAGAAGCACAGCACAGATACGCAGTATTTT,CASSQKHSTDTQYF
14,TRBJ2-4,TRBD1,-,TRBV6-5,TGTGCCAGCAGTTACACAGGGGGCGAGAACATTCAGTACTTC,CASSYTGGENIQYF
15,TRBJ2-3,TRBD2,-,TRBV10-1,TGCGCCAGCAGCTTACCGGGACTAGCGACAGATACGCAGTATTTT,CASSLPGLATDTQYF
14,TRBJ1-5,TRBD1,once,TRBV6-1,TGTGCCAGCAGTCCGGGGACAGGGGATTTTCCCCAGCATTTT,CASSPGTGDFPQHF
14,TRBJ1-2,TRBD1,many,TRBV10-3,TGTGCCATCGGTTACGGGACAGGGGATCATGGCTACACCTTC,CAIGYGTGDHGYTF
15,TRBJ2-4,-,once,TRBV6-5,TGTGCCAGCAGTGGTTCAGGCAGCTTTAGTAACATTCAGTACTTC,CASSGSGSFSNIQYF
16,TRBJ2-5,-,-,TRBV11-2,TGTGCCAGCAGCCCTACGAGTGGCACTGCTCAAGAGACCCAGTACTTC,CASSPTSGTAQETQYF
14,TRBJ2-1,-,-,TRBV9,TGTGCCAGCAGCGTAGTCCCAGGGAACAATGAGCAGTTCTTC,CASSVVPGNNEQFF
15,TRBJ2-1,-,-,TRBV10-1,TGCGCCAGCAGTGAGGACCCCCAGGGCTACAATGAGCAGTTCTTC,CASSEDPQGYNEQFF
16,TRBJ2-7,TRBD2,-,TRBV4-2,TGTGCCAGCAGCCAAGATCGGGCTAGCGGGGGCTACGAGCAGTACTTC,CASSQDRASGGYEQYF
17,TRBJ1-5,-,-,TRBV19,TGTGCCAGTAGTCAGGGCAGGGGCACCGGCGCCAATCAGCCCCAGCATTTT,CASSQGRGTGANQPQHF
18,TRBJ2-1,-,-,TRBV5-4,TGTGCCAGCAGCTTGTACGGGGGGCCCATGAGCTCCTACAATGAGCAGTTCTTC,CASSLYGGPMSSYNEQFF
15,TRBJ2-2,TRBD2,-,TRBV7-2,TGTGCCAGCAGCTTAACGGGGGGTAACACCGGGGAGCTGTTTTTT,CASSLTGGNTGELFF
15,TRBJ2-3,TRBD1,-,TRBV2,TGTGCCAACTCGAAAGAGGGACAGGGGGAGGATACGCAGTATTTT,CANSKEGQGEDTQYF
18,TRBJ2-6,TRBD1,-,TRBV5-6,TGTGCCAGCGGTACCCCGGGACAGGGATTCTCTGGGGCCAACGTCCTGACTTTC,CASGTPGQGFSGANVLTF
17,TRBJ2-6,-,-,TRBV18,TGTGCCAGCTCCCAAGACACAGGGAACTCTGGGGCCAACGTCCTGACTTTC,CASSQDTGNSGANVLTF
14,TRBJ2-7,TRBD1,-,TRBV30,TGTGCCTGGACCCCAGACAGGGCTGGGTACGAGCAGTACTTC,CAWTPDRAGYEQYF
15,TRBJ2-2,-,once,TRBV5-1,TGCGCCAGCAGCGCGGTACAGTTGAACACCGGGGAGCTGTTTTTT,CASSAVQLNTGELFF